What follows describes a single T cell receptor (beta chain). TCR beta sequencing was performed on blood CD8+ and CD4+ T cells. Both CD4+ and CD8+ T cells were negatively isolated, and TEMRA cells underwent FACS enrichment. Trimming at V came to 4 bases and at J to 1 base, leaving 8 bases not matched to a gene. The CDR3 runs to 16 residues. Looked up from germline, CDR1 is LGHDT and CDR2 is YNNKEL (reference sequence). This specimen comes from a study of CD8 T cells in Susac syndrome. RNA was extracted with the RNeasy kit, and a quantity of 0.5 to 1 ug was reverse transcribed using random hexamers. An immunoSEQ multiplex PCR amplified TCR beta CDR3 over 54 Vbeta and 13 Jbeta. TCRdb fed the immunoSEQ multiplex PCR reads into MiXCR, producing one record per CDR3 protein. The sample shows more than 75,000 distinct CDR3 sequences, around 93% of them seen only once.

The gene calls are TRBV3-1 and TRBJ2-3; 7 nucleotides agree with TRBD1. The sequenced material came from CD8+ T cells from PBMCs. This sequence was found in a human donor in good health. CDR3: CASSRLRTGGTDTQYF. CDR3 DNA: TGTGCCAGCAGCCGGCTTCGGACAGGAGGCACAGATACGCAGTATTTT.